The table lists the clone carrying this T cell receptor beta chain with a few counts. These data are taken from a study of blood T cell repertoires in COVID-19. The CDR3 is 13 residues long. Trimming took 5 bases from V and 1 from J, leaving 8 bases between them. Germline loops: CDR1 SGHTA, CDR2 FQGNSA. The protocol was immunoSEQ multiplex PCR, while the TCRdb copy is restricted to in-frame clones and leaves out a portion. Among 140,000 to 150,000 clones listed, around four fifths were seen once. This chain uses TRBV7-2 with TRBJ2-5; D remains unclear. Material for sequencing was PBMCs or T cells enriched from blood (not recorded which). This TCR was sampled from a woman in her thirties or forties who had recovered from COVID-19. CDR3 protein: CASSPRTQETQYF. In nucleotides, the CDR3 is TGTGCCAGCAGCCCGCGTACCCAAGAGACCCAGTACTTC.